The clone carrying this T cell receptor beta chain is labeled medium-sized (0.01 to 0.1%). Antigen unknown. The V gene's germline CDR1 is SGHTA and CDR2 FQGNSA. V trimming: 1 base; J trimming: 6 bases; junction bases outside the gene matches: 6. The CDR3 extends over 16 amino acids. One entry per CDR3 protein results from TCRdb running MiXCR on the 5' RACE reads. This sample carries several thousand distinct CDR3 sequences, about 6.2% of them seen once, and the ten largest clones take 15% to 20%. This specimen comes from a study of spatial heterogeneity in lung cancer. Study-wide results and limits: One measure, the expanded intratumoral alpha and beta TCR count, tracked tumor mutation counts.

Time point described: sample taken at primary tumor resection. From tumor, nontumor lung or frozen PBMC, whole RNA was taken unsorted for sequencing. Sequencing was performed on lung tumor tissue, taken at surgery. This sequence was found in a male donor with early-stage non-small cell lung cancer. The rearrangement joins TRBV7-2 to TRBJ1-2; 12 bases are a match to TRBD1. CDR3 region: CASSLGGGTGGHGYTF. CDR3 DNA sequence: TGTGCCAGCAGCTTAGGAGGTGGGACAGGGGGCCATGGCTACACCTTC.